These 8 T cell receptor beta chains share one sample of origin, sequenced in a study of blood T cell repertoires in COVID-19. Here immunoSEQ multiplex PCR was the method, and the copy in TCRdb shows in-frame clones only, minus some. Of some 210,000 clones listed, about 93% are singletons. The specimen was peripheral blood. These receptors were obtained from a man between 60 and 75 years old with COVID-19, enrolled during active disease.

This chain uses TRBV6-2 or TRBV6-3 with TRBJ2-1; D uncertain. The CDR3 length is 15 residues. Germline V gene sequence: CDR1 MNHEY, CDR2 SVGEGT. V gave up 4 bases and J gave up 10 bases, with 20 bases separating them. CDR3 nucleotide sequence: TGTGCCAGCAGTTCTCAGGCTCCCCCCGCTGGGGAGCAGTTCTTC. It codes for CASSSQAPPAGEQFF.

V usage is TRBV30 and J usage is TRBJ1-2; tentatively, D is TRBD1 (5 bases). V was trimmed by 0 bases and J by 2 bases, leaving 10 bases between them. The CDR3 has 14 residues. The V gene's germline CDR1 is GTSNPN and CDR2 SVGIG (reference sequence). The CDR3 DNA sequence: TGTGCCTGGAGTGTGGGGGGTTGGAACTATGGCTACACCTTC. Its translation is CAWSVGGWNYGYTF.

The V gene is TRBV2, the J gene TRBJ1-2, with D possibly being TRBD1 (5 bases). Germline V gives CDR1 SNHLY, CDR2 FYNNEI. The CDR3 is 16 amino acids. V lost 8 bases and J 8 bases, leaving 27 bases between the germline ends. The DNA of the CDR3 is TGTGCCAGCGATAAGGGGTGGGCAGGGCTAACTGGGGGCTACACCTTC. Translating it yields CASDKGWAGLTGGYTF.

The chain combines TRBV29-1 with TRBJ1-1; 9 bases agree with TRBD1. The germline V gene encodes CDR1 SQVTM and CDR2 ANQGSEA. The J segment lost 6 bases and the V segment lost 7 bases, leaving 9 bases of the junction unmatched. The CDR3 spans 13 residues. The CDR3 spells CSAPGQGRAEAFF. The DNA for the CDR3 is TGCAGCGCACCTGGACAGGGGAGGGCTGAAGCTTTCTTT. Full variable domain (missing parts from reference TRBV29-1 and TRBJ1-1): SAVISQKPSRDICQRGTSLTIQCQVDSQVTMMFWYRQQPGQSLTLIATANQGSEATYESGFVIDKFPISRPNLTFSTLTVSNMSPEDSSIYLCSAPGQGRAEAFFGQGTRLTVV.

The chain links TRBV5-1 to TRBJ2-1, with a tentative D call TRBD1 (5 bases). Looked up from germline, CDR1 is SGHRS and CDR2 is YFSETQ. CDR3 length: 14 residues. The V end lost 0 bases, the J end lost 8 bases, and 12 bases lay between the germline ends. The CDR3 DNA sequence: TGCGCCAGCAGCTTGGTCGACAGTACCTATGAGCAGTTCTTC. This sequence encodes CASSLVDSTYEQFF.

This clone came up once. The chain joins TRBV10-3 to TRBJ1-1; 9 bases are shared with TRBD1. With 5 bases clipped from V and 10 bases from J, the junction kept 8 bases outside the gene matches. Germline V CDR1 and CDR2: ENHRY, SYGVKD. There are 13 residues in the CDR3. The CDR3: CAISYGTGQRAFF. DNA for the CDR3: TGTGCCATCAGTTACGGGACAGGGCAAAGAGCTTTCTTT.

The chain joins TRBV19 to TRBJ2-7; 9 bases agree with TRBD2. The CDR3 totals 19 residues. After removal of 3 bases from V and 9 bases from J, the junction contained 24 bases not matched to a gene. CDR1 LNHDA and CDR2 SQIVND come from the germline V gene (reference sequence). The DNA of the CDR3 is TGTGCCAGTAGTATCAGCGGGCTAGCGGGGCAATCAGGCGGAGGAGGGCAGTACTTC. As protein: CASSISGLAGQSGGGGQYF.

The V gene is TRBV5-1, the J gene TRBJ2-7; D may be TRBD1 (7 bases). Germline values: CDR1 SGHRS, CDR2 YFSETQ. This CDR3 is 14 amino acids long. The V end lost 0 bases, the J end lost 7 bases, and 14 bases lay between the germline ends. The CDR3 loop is CASSLVEGAREQYF. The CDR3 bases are TGCGCCAGCAGCTTGGTGGAGGGGGCGCGTGAGCAGTACTTC.